Sequencing of this T cell receptor beta chain was carried out in a study of CD8+ T cells in alopecia areata. As for the study in general: Patients given treatment had severity scored by the percentage of scalp area affected. Study-wide findings and caveats: Lesional scalp exceeded normal scalp in clonality, especially in alopecia totalis/universalis. Tofacitinib significantly lowered scalp clonality and expanded CD8+ clones among the top 100.

As for this clone: Its specificity is unknown.

Treatment of the sample: oral pan-JAK inhibitor, 5-10 mg twice daily. Alopecia areata patients gave lesional scalp punch biopsies and peripheral blood samples. The germline V gene encodes CDR1 SQVTM and CDR2 ANQGSEA. V was pared by 5 bases and J by 6 bases, with 7 bases of the junction left unmatched. The CDR3 totals 14 residues. cDNA prepared by RNA extraction and subsequent reverse transcription served as the template for sequencing. TCRdb's copy holds only in-frame clones and misses some; the assay was immunoSEQ multiplex PCR. The sample comprises 90,000 to 100,000 clones, approximately 60% of which are singletons, and roughly 16% rests with the top ten.

The chain couples TRBV29-1 to TRBJ1-2; 12 nucleotides match TRBD1. This specimen consisted of CD8+ T cells sorted from blood, obtained at week 4, from a patient treated with tofacitinib. The TCR sequence derives from a human donor with alopecia areata. This CDR3 reads CSVREGQGANGYTF. The CDR3 DNA is TGCAGCGTTCGGGAGGGACAGGGGGCGAATGGCTACACCTTC.